Presented here are 30 T cell receptor beta chains from one specimen sequenced in a study of blood T cell repertoires in COVID-19. TCRdb keeps only in-frame clones here, not all; method: immunoSEQ multiplex PCR. The table lists fewer than 350,000 clones, approximately 86% of them singletons, with approximately 4.4% in the top ten. Sequencing was performed on PBMCs or T cells enriched from blood (not recorded which). The receptors were sampled from a middle-aged woman with acute COVID-19.

The chain uses TRBV9 and TRBJ1-3, with TRBD1 identical over 7 bases. V shed 4 bases, J shed 0 bases, and the junction held 7 bases outside the gene matches. Germline loops: CDR1 SGDLS, CDR2 YYNGEE. The CDR3 length is 16 residues. As DNA, the CDR3 is TGTGCCAGCAGCACCCGGGACAGCGACTCTGGAAACACCATATATTTT. Translated: CASSTRDSDSGNTIYF. The variable domain in full, with the rest retrieved from reference TRBV9 and TRBJ1-3, is DSGVTQTPKHLITATGQRVTLRCSPRSGDLSVYWYQQSLDQGLQFLIQYYNGEERAKGNILERFSAQQFPDLHSELNLSSLELGDSALYFCASSTRDSDSGNTIYFGEGSWLTVV.

The chain combines TRBV7-5 with TRBJ1-3; the DNA was not compared with TRBD1, the D call given in the table. TRBV7-5 is designated a pseudogene. The CDR3 totals 12 residues. The CDR3 bases are TGTGCCAGAAGTCTCAGGGGAAACACCATATATTTT. As protein: CARSLRGNTIYF.

The chain couples TRBV4-3 to TRBJ1-2, with a weak D call TRBD1 (5 bases). The CDR3 contains 15 residues. The V gene lost 1 base and the J gene lost 2 bases, with 11 bases spanning the gap. CDR1 and CDR2 from the germline V gene are LGHNA and YSLEER. CDR3 protein: CASSQAVGGNYGYTF. Written as DNA, the CDR3 is TGCGCCAGCAGCCAAGCCGTGGGGGGGAACTATGGCTACACCTTC.

The chain recombines TRBV7-2 with TRBJ2-7; 7 bases agree with TRBD2. CDR1 SGHTA and CDR2 FQGNSA come from the germline V gene. The junction had 4 bases not matched to a gene; V was cut back by 2 bases and J by 0 bases. This CDR3 region has 15 residues. CDR3 region: CASSLLAANSYEQYF. The CDR3 DNA reads as TGTGCCAGCAGCTTACTAGCGGCGAACTCCTACGAGCAGTACTTC.

The J gene is TRBJ1-1, the V gene TRBV28, with 11 bases matching TRBD1. The CDR3 is 16 residues long. Germline V gene sequence: CDR1 MDHEN, CDR2 SYDVKM. V shed 6 bases, J shed 0 bases, and the junction held 6 bases outside the gene matches. The CDR3 sequence: CASSRTGGGMNTEAFF. For the CDR3, the DNA is TGTGCCAGCAGCCGGACAGGGGGCGGGATGAACACTGAAGCTTTCTTT.

The gene calls are TRBV5-1 and TRBJ1-1; D perhaps matches TRBD1 (5 bases). V was shortened by 5 bases and J by 7 bases, with 12 bases between the two germline ends. This CDR3 is built from 12 residues. CDR1 SGHRS and CDR2 YFSETQ come from the germline V gene. As DNA, the CDR3 is TGCGCCAGCAGGAGACAGAATGATGAAGCTTTCTTT. As protein: CASRRQNDEAFF.

CDR3: CASSPGQLNTEAFF. The CDR3 nucleotides are TGTGCCAGCAGCCCCGGACAGTTGAACACTGAAGCTTTCTTT. J is TRBJ1-1 and V is TRBV7-2; a weak D match, TRBD1 (6 bases). The CDR3 is made up of 14 amino acids. V was cut by 5 bases and J by 0 bases, with 10 bases left in between. Germline CDR1 is SGHTA and CDR2 is FQGNSA.

This chain joins TRBV7-6 and TRBJ1-3, with D unresolved. The CDR3 has 16 amino acids. With 5 bases removed from V and 0 bases from J, the gap between germline ends came to 14 bases. Germline loops: CDR1 SGHVS, CDR2 FNYEAQ. The CDR3 spells CASSPNRLGSGNTIYF. The CDR3 coding sequence is TGTGCCAGCAGCCCTAACAGATTGGGCTCTGGAAACACCATATATTTT.

The chain employs TRBV7-9 and TRBJ1-3; 9 bases map to TRBD1. The V gene end was trimmed by 1 base and the J gene end by 12 bases; junction bases not matched to a gene: 4. The germline gives CDR1 SEHNR, CDR2 FQNEAQ (reference sequence). The CDR3 covers 13 residues. This CDR3 is CASSLVGTGNIYF. CDR3 DNA sequence: TGTGCCAGCAGCTTAGTCGGGACAGGGAACATATATTTT.

This clone was picked up one time. This chain uses TRBV6-6 with TRBJ2-5; 7 bases are shared with TRBD1. After removal of 2 bases from V and 6 bases from J, the junction contained 9 bases not matched to a gene. Looked up from germline, CDR1 is MNHNY and CDR2 is SVGAGI (reference sequence). There are 15 residues in the CDR3. The CDR3 spells CASSYDRDSLQTQYF. The DNA of the CDR3 is TGTGCCAGCAGTTACGACCGGGACAGTCTACAGACCCAGTACTTC.

This sequence joins TRBV6-5 and TRBJ2-7, with a tentative D call TRBD2 (5 bases). V lost 6 bases and J lost 2, with 8 bases in between. Germline V CDR1 and CDR2: MNHEY, SVGAGI. The CDR3 runs to 12 residues. CDR3 residues: CASRSGTYEQYF. CDR3 DNA sequence: TGTGCCAGCAGGTCCGGGACCTACGAGCAGTACTTC.

The chain links TRBV5-1 to TRBJ1-5; possible D gene TRBD1, 6 bases. Trimming left V 5 bases short and J 3 bases short, with 12 bases between. Germline V gives CDR1 SGHRS, CDR2 YFSETQ. The CDR3 is 14 residues long. CDR3 in DNA: TGCGCCAGCAGTACTACAGGGTACAATCAGCCCCAGCATTTT. This encodes CASSTTGYNQPQHF.

This clone appeared once. This chain connects TRBV5-4 to TRBJ2-5; D possibly corresponds to TRBD1 (6 bases). V was pared by 4 bases and J by 5 bases, with 15 bases between. In germline, CDR1 is SGHNT, CDR2 YYREEE (reference sequence). CDR3 length equals 14 residues. The CDR3 loop reads CASSRKKGVETQYF. Here the CDR3 DNA reads TGTGCCAGCAGCCGAAAAAAGGGGGTGGAGACCCAGTACTTC.

In DNA, the CDR3 is TGTGCCAGCACCATCGACAACCTCTACACTGAAGCTTTCTTT. Its translation: CASTIDNLYTEAFF. V gene TRBV11-2 combines with J gene TRBJ1-1; D is undetermined. Deletions cut 7 bases from V and 3 bases from J, with 15 bases between. This CDR3 is built from 14 residues. Germline values: CDR1 SGHAT, CDR2 FQNNGV.

This clone was seen just once. The CDR3 nucleotides are TGTGCCAGCAGCCAAGAACAGAGCAATCAGCCCCAGCATTTT. It translates to CASSQEQSNQPQHF. The V gene is TRBV4-2, the J gene TRBJ1-5; D remains unclear. CDR1 is LGHNA, CDR2 YNFKEQ, per germline. CDR3 size: 14 residues. Trimming removed 0 bases at V and 1 base at J, with 4 bases between.

This chain connects TRBV19 to TRBJ1-4; D remains unclear. Germline CDR1 and CDR2: LNHDA and SQIVND (reference sequence). This CDR3 has 14 amino acids. V lost 6 bases to trimming and J lost 6 bases, with 14 bases between them. CDR3 region: CASRSASRDEKLFF. The CDR3 coding sequence is TGTGCCAGTAGATCGGCTTCGAGGGATGAAAAACTGTTTTTT.

This chain uses TRBV3-1 (or the pseudogene TRBV3-2) with TRBJ2-1; 10 bases line up with TRBD2. J lost 4 bases, V lost 3 bases, and 6 bases had no gene match. The CDR3 covers 16 residues. Germline CDR1 reads LGHDT; CDR2 reads YNNKEL (reference sequence). CDR3 in DNA: TGTGCCAGCAGCCATACAGCGGGGGGGGAGTACAATGAGCAGTTCTTC. This sequence encodes CASSHTAGGEYNEQFF.

The rearrangement uses TRBV7-2 and TRBJ2-7, with a possible D match to TRBD2 (5 bases). Germline assignment: CDR1 SGHTA and CDR2 FQGNSA. The CDR3 is 15 residues long. Trimming removed 1 base from V and 2 bases from J, with 12 bases in between. This chain's CDR3 is CASSLGGSIPYEQYF. CDR3 DNA sequence: TGTGCCAGCAGCTTAGGTGGGAGCATCCCCTACGAGCAGTACTTC.

This sequence joins TRBV6-2 or TRBV6-3 and TRBJ1-4; D not certain. Germline V lookup: CDR1 MNHEY, CDR2 SVGEGT. The CDR3 is 12 residues long. V lost 4 bases and J lost 10, with 10 bases in between. CDR3 DNA: TGTGCCAGCAGTTTACACGACACAAAACTGTTTTTT. Translating it yields CASSLHDTKLFF.

The chain has TRBV27 and TRBJ1-4, with D unclear. This CDR3 contains 17 residues. V gave up 5 bases and J gave up 4 bases, with 20 bases separating them. CDR1 is MNHEY and CDR2 is SMNVEV in the germline V gene (reference sequence). CDR3 bases: TGTGCCAGCAGTAGAAGACGAGGTCATAATGTTAATGAAAAACTGTTTTTT. This codes for CASSRRRGHNVNEKLFF.

This clone appeared a single time. This sequence joins TRBV18 and TRBJ1-1, with D possibly matching TRBD1 (5 bases). Germline V gene lookup returns CDR1 KGHSH and CDR2 LQKENI. Trimming took 3 bases from V and 5 from J, leaving 19 bases between them. This CDR3 contains 16 residues. CDR3 nucleotides: TGTGCCAGCTCACCCTCCGACCCGGGGGGAGGAACTGAAGCTTTCTTT. Protein: CASSPSDPGGGTEAFF.

The gene calls are TRBV7-9 and TRBJ2-2; D might be TRBD1 (6 bases). Germline assignment: CDR1 SEHNR and CDR2 FQNEAQ (reference sequence). With 5 bases removed from V and 7 bases from J, the gap between germline ends came to 17 bases. This CDR3 spans 15 amino acids. Here the CDR3 DNA reads TGTGCCAGCAGCCGAAACAGGGCCGCCGGCGGGGAGCTGTTTTTT. This encodes CASSRNRAAGGELFF.

The genes are TRBV3-1 (or the pseudogene TRBV3-2) and TRBJ2-3; a possible D gene is TRBD2 (6 bases). Per the germline V gene, CDR1 is LGHDT and CDR2 is YNNKEL (reference sequence). The CDR3 runs 16 residues. The V and J ends lost 0 bases and 0 bases respectively, with 10 bases between them. CDR3 in amino acids: CASSQEGTPSTDTQYF. Written as DNA, the CDR3 is TGTGCCAGCAGCCAAGAAGGGACTCCAAGCACAGATACGCAGTATTTT.

A single count supports this clone. This chain links TRBV19 with TRBJ1-2; D unresolved. Trimming cost V 10 bases and J 5 bases, with 20 bases left between them. The CDR3 runs to 14 residues. From germline, CDR1 is LNHDA and CDR2 SQIVND (reference sequence). CDR3 in amino acids: CATQYEGQLYGYTF. Here the CDR3 DNA reads TGTGCCACCCAGTATGAGGGCCAGCTGTATGGCTACACCTTC. The full variable domain, rest sourced from reference TRBV19 and TRBJ1-2, is DGGITQSPKYLFRKEGQNVTLSCEQNLNHDAMYWYRQDPGQGLRLIYYSQIVNDFQKGDIAEGYSVSREKKESFPLTVTSAQKNPTAFYLCATQYEGQLYGYTFGSGTRLTVV.

J is TRBJ2-7 and V is TRBV28; possible D gene TRBD1, 5 bases. The CDR3 is made up of 13 amino acids. Germline assignment: CDR1 MDHEN and CDR2 SYDVKM. Trimming took 9 bases from V and 3 from J, leaving 15 bases between them. The CDR3 loop reads CASNTGTYYEQYF. The DNA of the CDR3 is TGTGCCAGTAACACAGGCACCTACTACGAGCAGTACTTC.

This chain uses TRBV2 with TRBJ2-7; a possible D gene is TRBD1 (5 bases). The CDR3 runs to 13 residues. The V gene's germline CDR1 is SNHLY and CDR2 FYNNEI. The V end lost 4 bases, the J end lost 5 bases, and 12 bases lay between the germline ends. Here the CDR3 DNA reads TGTGCCAGCAGTGGGGGCAGGGTCCACGAGCAGTACTTC. Its protein product is CASSGGRVHEQYF. Full variable domain (outside the CDR3, taken from reference TRBV2 and TRBJ2-7): EPEVTQTPSHQVTQMGQEVILRCVPISNHLYFYWYRQILGQKVEFLVSFYNNEISEKSEIFDDQFSVERPDGSNFTLKIRSTKLEDSAMYFCASSGGRVHEQYFGPGTRLTVT.

The chain couples TRBV29-1 to TRBJ1-4, with 8 bases matching TRBD1. The CDR3 length is 14 residues. Germline CDR1 reads SQVTM; CDR2 reads ANQGSEA. V lost 5 bases and J lost 5; bases outside the gene matches: 7. CDR3 nucleotide sequence: TGCAGCGTTAAAACCGGGACAGGAAATGAAAAACTGTTTTTT. It yields the protein CSVKTGTGNEKLFF.

This clone was recorded once. V usage is TRBV6-5 and J usage is TRBJ2-7; D not resolved. This CDR3 has 15 amino acids. The germline V gene encodes CDR1 MNHEY and CDR2 SVGAGI. Trimming left V 0 bases short and J 2 bases short, with 11 bases between. The CDR3 protein is CASSYSGGPTYEQYF. The DNA of the CDR3 is TGTGCCAGCAGTTACTCTGGCGGCCCGACCTACGAGCAGTACTTC.

The V call is TRBV9, the J call TRBJ1-2; no definite D call. CDR1 is SGDLS and CDR2 is YYNGEE in the germline V gene. Trimming shortened V by 2 bases and J by 2 bases, and 7 bases separated the two germline ends. The CDR3 has 13 amino acids. CDR3 in amino acids: CASSVDINYGYTF. DNA for the CDR3: TGTGCCAGCAGCGTTGACATCAACTATGGCTACACCTTC. The variable domain in full, with the rest retrieved from reference TRBV9 and TRBJ1-2, is DSGVTQTPKHLITATGQRVTLRCSPRSGDLSVYWYQQSLDQGLQFLIQYYNGEERAKGNILERFSAQQFPDLHSELNLSSLELGDSALYFCASSVDINYGYTFGSGTRLTVV.

V gene TRBV28 combines with J gene TRBJ1-6, with 7 bases lining up with TRBD1. Germline assignment: CDR1 MDHEN and CDR2 SYDVKM. The CDR3 loop spans 13 amino acids. V shed 10 bases and J 7 bases; nucleotides not matched to a gene: 7. This CDR3 reads CATRDSDNSPLHF. DNA for the CDR3: TGTGCCACCCGGGACAGTGACAATTCACCCCTCCACTTT. The whole variable domain, remainder taken from reference TRBV28 and TRBJ1-6, is DVKVTQSSRYLVKRTGEKVFLECVQDMDHENMFWYRQDPGLGLRLIYFSYDVKMKEKGDIPEGYSVSREKKERFSLILESASTNQTSMYLCATRDSDNSPLHFGNGTRLTVT.